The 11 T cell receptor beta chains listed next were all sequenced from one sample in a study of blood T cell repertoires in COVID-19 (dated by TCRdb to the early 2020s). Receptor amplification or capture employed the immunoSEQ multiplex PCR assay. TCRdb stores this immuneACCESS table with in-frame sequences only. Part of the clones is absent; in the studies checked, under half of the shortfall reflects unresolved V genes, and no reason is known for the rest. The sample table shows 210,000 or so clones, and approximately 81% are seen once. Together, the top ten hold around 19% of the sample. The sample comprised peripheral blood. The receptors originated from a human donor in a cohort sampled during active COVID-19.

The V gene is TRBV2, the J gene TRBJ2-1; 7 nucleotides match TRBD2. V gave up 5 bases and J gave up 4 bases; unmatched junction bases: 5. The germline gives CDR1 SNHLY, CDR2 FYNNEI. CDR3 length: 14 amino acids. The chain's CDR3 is CASSPPSGYNEQFF. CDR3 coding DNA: TGTGCCAGCAGTCCTCCTAGCGGTTACAATGAGCAGTTCTTC.

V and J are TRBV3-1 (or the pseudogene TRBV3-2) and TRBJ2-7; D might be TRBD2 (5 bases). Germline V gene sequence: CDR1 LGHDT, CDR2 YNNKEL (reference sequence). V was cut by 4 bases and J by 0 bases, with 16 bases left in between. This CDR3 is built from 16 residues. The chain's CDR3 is CASSPPIGVDSYEQYF. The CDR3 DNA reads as TGTGCCAGCAGCCCCCCGATCGGGGTCGACTCCTACGAGCAGTACTTC.

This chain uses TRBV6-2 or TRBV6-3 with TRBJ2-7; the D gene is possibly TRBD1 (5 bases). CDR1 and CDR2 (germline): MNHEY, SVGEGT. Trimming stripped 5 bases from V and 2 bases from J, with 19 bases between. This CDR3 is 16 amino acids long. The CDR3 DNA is TGTGCCAGCAGTAAATCCCTGGGGCGCTTTCCCTACGAGCAGTACTTC. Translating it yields CASSKSLGRFPYEQYF.

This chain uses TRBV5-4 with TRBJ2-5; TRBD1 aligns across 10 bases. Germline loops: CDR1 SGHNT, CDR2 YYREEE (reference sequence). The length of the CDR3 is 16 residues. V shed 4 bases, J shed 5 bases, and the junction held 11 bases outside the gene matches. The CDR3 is CASSGLGGQGWETQYF. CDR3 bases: TGTGCCAGCAGCGGGTTAGGGGGACAGGGGTGGGAGACCCAGTACTTC.

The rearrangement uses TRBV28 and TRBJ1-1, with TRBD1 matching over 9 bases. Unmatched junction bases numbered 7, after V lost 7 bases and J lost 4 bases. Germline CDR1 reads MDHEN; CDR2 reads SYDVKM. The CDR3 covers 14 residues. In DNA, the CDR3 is TGTGCCAGCACCGACAGGGGGTTCAGCACTGAAGCTTTCTTT. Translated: CASTDRGFSTEAFF.

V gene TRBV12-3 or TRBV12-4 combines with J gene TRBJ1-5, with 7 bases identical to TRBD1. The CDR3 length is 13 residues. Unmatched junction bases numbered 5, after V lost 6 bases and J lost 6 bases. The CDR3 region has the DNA TGTGCCAGCAGCCCAGGGGGAGGTCAGCCCCAGCATTTT. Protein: CASSPGGGQPQHF.

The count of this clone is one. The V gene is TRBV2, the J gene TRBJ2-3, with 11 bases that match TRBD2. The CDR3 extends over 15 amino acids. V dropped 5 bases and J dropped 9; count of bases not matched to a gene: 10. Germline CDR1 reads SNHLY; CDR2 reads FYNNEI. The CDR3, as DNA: TGTGCCAGCAGTTTAGCGGGAGGGCCCGTAAGCACGCAGTATTTT. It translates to CASSLAGGPVSTQYF.

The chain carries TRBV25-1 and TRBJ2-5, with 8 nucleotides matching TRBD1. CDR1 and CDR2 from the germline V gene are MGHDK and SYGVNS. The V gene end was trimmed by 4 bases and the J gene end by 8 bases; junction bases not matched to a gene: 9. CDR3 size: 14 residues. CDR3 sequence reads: CASSGSGTGLTQYF. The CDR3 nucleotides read TGTGCCAGCAGTGGATCCGGGACAGGTCTTACCCAGTACTTC. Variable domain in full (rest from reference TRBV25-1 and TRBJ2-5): EADIYQTPRYLVIGTGKKITLECSQTMGHDKMYWYQQDPGMELHLIHYSYGVNSTEKGDLSSESTVSRIRTEHFPLTLESARPSHTSQYLCASSGSGTGLTQYFGPGTRLLVL.

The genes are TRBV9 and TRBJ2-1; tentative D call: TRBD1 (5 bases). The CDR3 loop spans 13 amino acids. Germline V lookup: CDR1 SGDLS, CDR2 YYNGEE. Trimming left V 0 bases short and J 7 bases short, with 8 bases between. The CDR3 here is CASSVGTRNEQFF. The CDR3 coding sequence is TGTGCCAGCAGCGTAGGGACAAGGAATGAGCAGTTCTTC.

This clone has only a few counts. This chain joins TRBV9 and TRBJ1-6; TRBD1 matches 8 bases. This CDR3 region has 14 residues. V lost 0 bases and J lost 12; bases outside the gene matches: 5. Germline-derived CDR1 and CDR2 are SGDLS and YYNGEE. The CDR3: CASSVGQGIGPLHF. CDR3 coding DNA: TGTGCCAGCAGCGTAGGACAGGGGATTGGACCCCTCCACTTT.

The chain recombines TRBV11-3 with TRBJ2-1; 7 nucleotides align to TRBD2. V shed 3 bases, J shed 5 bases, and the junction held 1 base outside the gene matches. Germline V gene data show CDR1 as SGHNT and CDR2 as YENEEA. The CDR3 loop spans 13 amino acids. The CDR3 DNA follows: TGTGCCAGCAGCTTGGGGGGGGACAATGAGCAGTTCTTC. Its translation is CASSLGGDNEQFF.